This T cell receptor (beta chain) emerged from a study of shared clonotypes between healthy human individuals. The V gene end was trimmed by 2 bases and the J gene end by 6 bases; junction bases not matched to a gene: 0. The V gene's germline CDR1 is MRHNA and CDR2 SNTAGT. The CDR3 length is 14 residues. The method was immunoSEQ multiplex PCR; TCRdb's version includes in-frame clones alone and lacks a portion of them. The sample lists under 150,000 clones; around 73% were seen once. This clone was detected many times. The sample contains more than one DNA sequence encoding this CDR3. Sequencing was done on a sample of memory CD8+ T cells sorted from blood. Stated subset: CD45RO+ cells pooled with CCR7-negative TemRA cells. V gene TRBV6-4 combines with J gene TRBJ2-1; 11 nucleotides align to TRBD2. This sequence was found in a woman aged 25 to 39 in good health. This chain's CDR3 is CASSDGTSGNEQFF. CDR3 sequence (DNA): TGTGCCAGCAGTGACGGGACTAGCGGCAATGAGCAGTTCTTC.